The present TCR beta chain was sequenced within a study of blood T cell repertoires in COVID-19 (TCRdb year 2020). The study in broad terms: Collaborator samples came from the United States, Italy and Spain and covered acute and convalescent phases of COVID-19. HLA class I and class II types, where available, came from metadata supplied by the sample provider rather than from assay-based typing. The dataset comprised deeply sampled blood TCRbeta repertoires from subjects exposed to, actively infected with, or recovered from COVID-19. A freely available public database, intended as a resource for researchers studying the immune response to SARS-CoV-2, is where the repertoires were released. Nearly every sample came with metadata listing a de-identified subject ID, COVID-19 status, age in years and sex. The material from the prospective study consisted of cDNA or gDNA derived from T cells, B-cell-depleted T cells, or PBMCs. Samples came from the ongoing ImmuneRACE study (first 160 participants) plus 1,254 subjects from 6 global collaborators.

Whole blood was collected in K2EDTA tubes by collaborating institutions according to the institutions' own protocols. For TCRbeta analysis, collaborators shipped samples as frozen whole blood, isolated PBMCs, or DNA extracted from either of those sample types. Here is what the overall study found, with its caveats: How much clinical and demographic metadata was included differed by source and by participant, and the metadata was provided uncurated.

According to the germline V gene (reference sequence), CDR1 reads GTSNPN and CDR2 reads SVGIG. CDR3 length: 14 amino acids, cysteine to phenylalanine. The CDR3 DNA has 42 bases and is translated from base 1. The trim is 8 bases for V and 0 bases for J, with a gap of 11 bases between the germline ends. A remark on this clone: The antigen this receptor binds is unknown. Base qualities were left out, and no much larger clone turns up one base away.

TCRbeta CDR3 regions were amplified from genomic DNA using the immunoSEQ Assay, a bias-controlled multiplex PCR. From the authors' description of their analysis: The number of nucleated cells in each sample was estimated by amplification of reference gene primers within the assay. Sequence reads were collapsed and filtered to measure the absolute abundance of every unique TCRbeta CDR3 rearrangement. For each sample, productive Simpson clonality was calculated as the square root of Simpson's diversity index across productive rearrangements. The source is immuneACCESS, and TCRdb retained only in-frame sequences with V and J called. Part of the clones is not carried over; for the studies checked, unresolved V genes explain less than half of this, and the remainder is unexplained. V and J calls and clone size are given by that table; D and trimming were obtained from the DNA. The sample data list approximately 85,000 clones, and around 90% of these were observed just once. Together, the top ten hold roughly 4% of the sample.

The V and J segments used are TRBV30 and TRBJ1-6, with no D gene named confidently. The TCR sequence derives from a woman older than 75 with active or convalescent COVID-19. Sequenced material: peripheral blood. CDR3 reads: CAGGRSSYNSPLHF. Here is the DNA: TGTGCCGGAGGTCGGAGCTCCTATAATTCACCCCTCCACTTT.